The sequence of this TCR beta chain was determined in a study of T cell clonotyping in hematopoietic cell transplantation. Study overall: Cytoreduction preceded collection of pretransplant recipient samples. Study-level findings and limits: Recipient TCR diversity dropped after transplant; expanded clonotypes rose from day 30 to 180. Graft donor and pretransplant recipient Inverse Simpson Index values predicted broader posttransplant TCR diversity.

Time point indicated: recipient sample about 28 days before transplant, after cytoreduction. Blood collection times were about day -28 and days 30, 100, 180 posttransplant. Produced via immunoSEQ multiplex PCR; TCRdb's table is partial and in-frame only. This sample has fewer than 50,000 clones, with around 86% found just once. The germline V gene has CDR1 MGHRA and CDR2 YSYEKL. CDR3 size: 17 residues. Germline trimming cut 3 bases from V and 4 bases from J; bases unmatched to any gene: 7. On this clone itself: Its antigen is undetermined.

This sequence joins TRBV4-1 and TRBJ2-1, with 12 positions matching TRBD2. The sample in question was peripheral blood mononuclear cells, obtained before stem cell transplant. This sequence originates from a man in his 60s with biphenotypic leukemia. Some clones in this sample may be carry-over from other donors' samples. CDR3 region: CASSQVASGGVYNEQFF. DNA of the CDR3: TGCGCCAGCAGCCAGGTGGCTAGCGGGGGGGTATACAATGAGCAGTTCTTC.